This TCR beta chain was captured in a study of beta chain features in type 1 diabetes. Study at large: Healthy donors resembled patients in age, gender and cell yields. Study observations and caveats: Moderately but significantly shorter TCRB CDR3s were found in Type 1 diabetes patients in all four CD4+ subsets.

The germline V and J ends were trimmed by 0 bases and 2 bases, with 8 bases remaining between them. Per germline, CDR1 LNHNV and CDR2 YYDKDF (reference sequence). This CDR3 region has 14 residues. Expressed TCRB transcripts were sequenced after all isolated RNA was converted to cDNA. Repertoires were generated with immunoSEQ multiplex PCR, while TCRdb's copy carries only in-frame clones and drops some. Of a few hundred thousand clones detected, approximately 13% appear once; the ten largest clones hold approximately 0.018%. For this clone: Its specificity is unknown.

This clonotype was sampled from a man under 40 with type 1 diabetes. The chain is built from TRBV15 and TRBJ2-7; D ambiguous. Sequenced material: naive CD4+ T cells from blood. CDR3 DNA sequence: TGTGCCACCAGCAGAGATCGGTTGGCCTACGAGCAGTACTTC. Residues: CATSRDRLAYEQYF.